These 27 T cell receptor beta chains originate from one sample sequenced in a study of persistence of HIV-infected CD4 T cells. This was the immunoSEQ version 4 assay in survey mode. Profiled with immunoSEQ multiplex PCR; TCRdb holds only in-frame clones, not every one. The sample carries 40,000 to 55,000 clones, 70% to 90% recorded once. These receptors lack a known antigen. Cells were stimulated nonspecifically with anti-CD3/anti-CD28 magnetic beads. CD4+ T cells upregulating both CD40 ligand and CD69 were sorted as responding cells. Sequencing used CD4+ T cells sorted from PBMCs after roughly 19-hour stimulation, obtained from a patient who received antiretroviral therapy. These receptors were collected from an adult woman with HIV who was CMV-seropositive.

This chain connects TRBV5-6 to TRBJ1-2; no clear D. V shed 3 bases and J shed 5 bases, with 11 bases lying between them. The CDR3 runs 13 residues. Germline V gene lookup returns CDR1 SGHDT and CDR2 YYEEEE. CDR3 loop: CASSSRRTYGYTF. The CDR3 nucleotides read TGTGCCAGCAGCTCGCGGCGGACGTATGGCTACACCTTC.

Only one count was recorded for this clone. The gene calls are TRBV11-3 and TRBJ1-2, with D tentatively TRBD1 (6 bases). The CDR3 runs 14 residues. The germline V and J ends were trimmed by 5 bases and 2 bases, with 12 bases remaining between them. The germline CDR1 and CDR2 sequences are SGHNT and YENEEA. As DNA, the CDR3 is TGTGCCAGCAGCCTTAATGGACAGAACTATGGCTACACCTTC. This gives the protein CASSLNGQNYGYTF.

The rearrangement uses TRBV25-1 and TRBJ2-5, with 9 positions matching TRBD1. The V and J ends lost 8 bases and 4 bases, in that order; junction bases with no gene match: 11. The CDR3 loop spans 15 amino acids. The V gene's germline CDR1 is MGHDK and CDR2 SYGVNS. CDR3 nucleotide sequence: TGTGCCAGCTCCCCCCCACAGGGGGCTGGAGAGACCCAGTACTTC. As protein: CASSPPQGAGETQYF.

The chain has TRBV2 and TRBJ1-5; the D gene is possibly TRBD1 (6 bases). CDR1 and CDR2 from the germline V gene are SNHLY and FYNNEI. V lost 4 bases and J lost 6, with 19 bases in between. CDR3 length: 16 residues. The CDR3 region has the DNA TGTGCCAGCAGTGTCAGGGGCGGTGAATCTGGTCAGCCCCAGCATTTT. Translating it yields CASSVRGGESGQPQHF.

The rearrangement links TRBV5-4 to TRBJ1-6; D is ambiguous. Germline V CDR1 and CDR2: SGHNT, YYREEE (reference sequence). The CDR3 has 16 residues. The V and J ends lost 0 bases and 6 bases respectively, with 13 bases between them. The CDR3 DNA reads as TGTGCCAGCAGCTTGGTTGGGTCTCGAGCTAATTCACCCCTCCACTTT. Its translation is CASSLVGSRANSPLHF.

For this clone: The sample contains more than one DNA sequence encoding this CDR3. This CDR3 reads CASSLGVYEQYF. CDR3 sequence (DNA): TGCGCCAGCAGCTTGGGAGTTTACGAGCAGTACTTC. This sequence joins TRBV5-1 and TRBJ2-7; D gene uncertain. Germline-derived CDR1 and CDR2 are SGHRS and YFSETQ. The germline V and J ends were trimmed by 0 bases and 4 bases, with 5 bases remaining between them. The CDR3 is 12 residues long.

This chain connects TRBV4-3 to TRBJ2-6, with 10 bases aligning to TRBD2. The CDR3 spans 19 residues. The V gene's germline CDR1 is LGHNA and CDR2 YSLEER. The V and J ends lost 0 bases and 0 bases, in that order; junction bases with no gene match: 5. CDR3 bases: TGCGCCAGCAGCCAAGAGGCACTAGCGGGGCTCTCTGGGGCCAACGTCCTGACTTTC. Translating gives CASSQEALAGLSGANVLTF.

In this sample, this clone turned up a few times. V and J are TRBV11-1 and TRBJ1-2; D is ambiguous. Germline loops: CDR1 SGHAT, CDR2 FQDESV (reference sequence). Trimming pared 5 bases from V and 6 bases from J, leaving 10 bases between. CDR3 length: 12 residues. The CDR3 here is CASSLGRDGYTF. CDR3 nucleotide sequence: TGTGCCAGCAGCCTAGGAAGAGATGGCTACACCTTC. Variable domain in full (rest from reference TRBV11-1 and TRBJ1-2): EAEVAQSPRYKITEKSQAVAFWCDPISGHATLYWYRQILGQGPELLVQFQDESVVDDSQLPKDRFSAERLKGVDSTLKIQPAELGDSAMYLCASSLGRDGYTFGSGTRLTVV.

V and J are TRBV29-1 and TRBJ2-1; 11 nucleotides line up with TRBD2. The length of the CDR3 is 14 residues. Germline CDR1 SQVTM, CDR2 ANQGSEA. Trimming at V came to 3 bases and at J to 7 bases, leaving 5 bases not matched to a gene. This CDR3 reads CSVDIAGGLNEQFF. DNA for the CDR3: TGCAGCGTTGATATAGCGGGGGGGCTTAATGAGCAGTTCTTC.

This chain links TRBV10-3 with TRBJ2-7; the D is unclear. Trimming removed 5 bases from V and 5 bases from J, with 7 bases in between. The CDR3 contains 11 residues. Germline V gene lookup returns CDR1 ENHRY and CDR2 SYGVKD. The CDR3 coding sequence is TGTGCCATCAGTACCCGGGACGAGCAGTACTTC. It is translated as CAISTRDEQYF.

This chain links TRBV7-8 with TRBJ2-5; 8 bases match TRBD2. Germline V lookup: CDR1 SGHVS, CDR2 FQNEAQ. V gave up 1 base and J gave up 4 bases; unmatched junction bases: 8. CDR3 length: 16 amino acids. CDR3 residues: CASSLGVAGTGETQYF. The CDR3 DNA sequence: TGTGCCAGCAGCTTAGGGGTAGCGGGGACGGGAGAGACCCAGTACTTC. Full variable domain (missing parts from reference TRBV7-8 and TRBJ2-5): GAGVSQSPRYKVAKRGQDVALRCDPISGHVSLFWYQQALGQGPEFLTYFQNEAQLDKSGLPSDRFFAERPEGSVSTLKIQRTQQEDSAVYLCASSLGVAGTGETQYFGPGTRLLVL.

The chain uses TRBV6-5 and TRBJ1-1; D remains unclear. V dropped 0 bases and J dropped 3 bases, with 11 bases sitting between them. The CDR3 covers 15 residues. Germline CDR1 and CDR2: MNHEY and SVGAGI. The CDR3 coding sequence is TGTGCCAGCAGTTACTCGTTAGTCGGGCACACTGAAGCTTTCTTT. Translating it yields CASSYSLVGHTEAFF.

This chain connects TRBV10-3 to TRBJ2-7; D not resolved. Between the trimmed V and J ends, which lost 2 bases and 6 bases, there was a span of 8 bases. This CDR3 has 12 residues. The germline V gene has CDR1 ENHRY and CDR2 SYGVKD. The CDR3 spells CAISERVSEQYF. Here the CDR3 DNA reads TGTGCCATCAGTGAGAGGGTGTCCGAGCAGTACTTC.

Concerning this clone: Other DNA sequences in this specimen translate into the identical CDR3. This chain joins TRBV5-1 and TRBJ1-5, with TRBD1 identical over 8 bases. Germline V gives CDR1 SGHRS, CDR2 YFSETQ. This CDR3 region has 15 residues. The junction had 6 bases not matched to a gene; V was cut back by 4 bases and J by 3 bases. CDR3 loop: CASSPGQGLNQPQHF. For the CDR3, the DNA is TGCGCCAGCAGCCCCGGACAGGGCCTCAATCAGCCCCAGCATTTT.

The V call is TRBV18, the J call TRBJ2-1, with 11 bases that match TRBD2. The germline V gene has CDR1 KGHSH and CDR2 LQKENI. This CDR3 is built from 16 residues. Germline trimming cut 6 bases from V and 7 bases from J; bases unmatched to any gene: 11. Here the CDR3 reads CASSAASGGPSNEQFF. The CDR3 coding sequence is TGTGCCAGCTCGGCTGCTAGCGGGGGGCCGTCGAATGAGCAGTTCTTC. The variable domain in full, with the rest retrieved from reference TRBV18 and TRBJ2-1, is NAGVMQNPRHLVRRRGQEARLRCSPMKGHSHVYWYRQLPEEGLKFMVYLQKENIIDESGMPKERFSAEFPKEGPSILRIQQVVRGDSAAYFCASSAASGGPSNEQFFGPGTRLTVL.

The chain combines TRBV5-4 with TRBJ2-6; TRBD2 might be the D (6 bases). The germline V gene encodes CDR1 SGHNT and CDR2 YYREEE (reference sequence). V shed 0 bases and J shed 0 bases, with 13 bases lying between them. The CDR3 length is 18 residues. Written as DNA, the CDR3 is TGTGCCAGCAGCTTGGGACCCGGAGGGGTCTCTGGGGCCAACGTCCTGACTTTC. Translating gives CASSLGPGGVSGANVLTF.

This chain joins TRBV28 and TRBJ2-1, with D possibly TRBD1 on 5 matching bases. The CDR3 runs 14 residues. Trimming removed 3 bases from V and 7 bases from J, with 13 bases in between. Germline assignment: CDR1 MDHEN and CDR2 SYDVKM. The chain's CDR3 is CASSFIRPGNEQFF. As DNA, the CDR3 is TGTGCCAGCAGTTTTATTCGGCCAGGGAATGAGCAGTTCTTC.

The CDR3 DNA reads TGCGCCAGCAGCTTGTTTTTCGGGGGACAGGGGGCCAACAATGAGCAGTTCTTC. It encodes CASSLFFGGQGANNEQFF. The genes are TRBV5-1 and TRBJ2-1, with TRBD1 matching 12 bases. The CDR3 contains 18 residues. Trimming removed 1 base from V and 5 bases from J; junction bases left unmatched: 10. Germline values: CDR1 SGHRS, CDR2 YFSETQ.

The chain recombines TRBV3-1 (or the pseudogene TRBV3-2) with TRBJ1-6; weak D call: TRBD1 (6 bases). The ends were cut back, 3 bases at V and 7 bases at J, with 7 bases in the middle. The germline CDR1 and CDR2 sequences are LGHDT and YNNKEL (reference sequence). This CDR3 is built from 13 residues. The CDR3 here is CASSQGGNSPLHF. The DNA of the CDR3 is TGTGCCAGCAGCCAGGGGGGCAATTCACCCCTCCACTTT.

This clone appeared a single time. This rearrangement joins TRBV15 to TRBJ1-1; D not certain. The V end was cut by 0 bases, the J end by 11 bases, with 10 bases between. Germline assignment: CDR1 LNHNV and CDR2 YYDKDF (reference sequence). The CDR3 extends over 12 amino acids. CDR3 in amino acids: CATSRDLGLAFF. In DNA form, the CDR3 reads TGTGCCACCAGCAGAGATTTGGGGTTGGCTTTCTTT.

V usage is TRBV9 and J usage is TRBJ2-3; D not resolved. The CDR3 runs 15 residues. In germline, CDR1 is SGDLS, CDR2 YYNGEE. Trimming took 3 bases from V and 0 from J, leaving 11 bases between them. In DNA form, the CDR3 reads TGTGCCAGCAGCGCCCGGATTCCTAGCACAGATACGCAGTATTTT. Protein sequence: CASSARIPSTDTQYF.

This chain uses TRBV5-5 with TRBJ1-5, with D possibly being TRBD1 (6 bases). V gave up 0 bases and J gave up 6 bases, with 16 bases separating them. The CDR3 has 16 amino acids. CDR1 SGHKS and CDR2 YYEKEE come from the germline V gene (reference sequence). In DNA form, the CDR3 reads TGTGCCAGCAGCTTGGTTTCTGGGGGCGCGGGTCAGCCCCAGCATTTT. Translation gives CASSLVSGGAGQPQHF.

The chain's CDR3 is CASRDRLAGANEQFF. The DNA of the CDR3 is TGTGCCAGCAGGGACCGACTAGCGGGGGCAAATGAGCAGTTCTTC. V gene TRBV2 combines with J gene TRBJ2-1, with 12 bases matching TRBD2. The V gene's germline CDR1 is SNHLY and CDR2 FYNNEI. V dropped 6 bases and J dropped 7; count of bases not matched to a gene: 7. The CDR3 has 15 amino acids.

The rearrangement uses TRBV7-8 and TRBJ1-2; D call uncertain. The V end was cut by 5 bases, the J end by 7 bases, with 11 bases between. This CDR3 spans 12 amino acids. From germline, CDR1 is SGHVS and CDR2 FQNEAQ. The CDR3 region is CASSPSARGYTF. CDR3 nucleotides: TGTGCCAGCAGCCCCTCGGCCCGTGGCTACACCTTC.

As DNA, the CDR3 is TGTGCCAGCAGTGTGGGGGGCCATGGCTACACCTTC. It translates to CASSVGGHGYTF. V gene TRBV25-1 combines with J gene TRBJ1-2; D possibly corresponds to TRBD1 (6 bases). This CDR3 spans 12 amino acids. Germline loops: CDR1 MGHDK, CDR2 SYGVNS. V lost 4 bases and J 6 bases, leaving 9 bases between the germline ends.

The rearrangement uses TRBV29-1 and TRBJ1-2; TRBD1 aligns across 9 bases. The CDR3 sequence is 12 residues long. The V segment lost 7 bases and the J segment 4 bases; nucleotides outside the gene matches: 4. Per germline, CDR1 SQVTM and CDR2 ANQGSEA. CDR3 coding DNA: TGCAGCGGAGACAGGGGGGCCTATGGCTACACCTTC. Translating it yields CSGDRGAYGYTF.

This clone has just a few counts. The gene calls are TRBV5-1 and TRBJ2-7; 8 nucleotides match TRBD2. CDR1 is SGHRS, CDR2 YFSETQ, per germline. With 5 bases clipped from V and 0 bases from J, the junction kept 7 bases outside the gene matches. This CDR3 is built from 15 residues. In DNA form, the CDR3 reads TGCGCCAGCAGTCACGGGACTAGTAGCTCCTACGAGCAGTACTTC. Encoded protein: CASSHGTSSSYEQYF.